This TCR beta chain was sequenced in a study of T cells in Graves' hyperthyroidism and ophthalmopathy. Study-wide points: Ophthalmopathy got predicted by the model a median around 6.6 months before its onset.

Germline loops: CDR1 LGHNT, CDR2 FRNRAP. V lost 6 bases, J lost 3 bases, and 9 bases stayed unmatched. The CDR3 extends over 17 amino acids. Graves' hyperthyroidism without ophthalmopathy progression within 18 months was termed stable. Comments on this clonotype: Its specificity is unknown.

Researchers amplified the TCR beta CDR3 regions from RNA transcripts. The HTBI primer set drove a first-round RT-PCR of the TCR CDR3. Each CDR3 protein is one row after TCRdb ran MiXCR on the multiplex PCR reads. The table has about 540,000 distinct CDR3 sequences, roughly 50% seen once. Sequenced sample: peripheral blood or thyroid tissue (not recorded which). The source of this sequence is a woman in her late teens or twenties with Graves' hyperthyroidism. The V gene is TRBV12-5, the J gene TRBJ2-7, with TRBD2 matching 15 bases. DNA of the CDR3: TGTGCTAGTGGCTGGGCCGGGACTAGCGGGAGGCTCTACGAGCAGTACTTC. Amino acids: CASGWAGTSGRLYEQYF. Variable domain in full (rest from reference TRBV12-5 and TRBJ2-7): DARVTQTPRHKVTEMGQEVTMRCQPILGHNTVFWYRQTMMQGLELLAYFRNRAPLDDSGMPKDRFSAEMPDATLATLKIQPSEPRDSAVYFCASGWAGTSGRLYEQYFGPGTRLTVT.